A single TCR beta chain is shown here with its context. Its specificity is not known. The germline V gene has CDR1 SGHAT and CDR2 FQNNGV. V was pared by 0 bases and J by 1 base, with 10 bases between. This CDR3 is built from 16 residues. The data were taken from a study of T cells in narcolepsy. Findings and limits, study-wide: No autoreactive T cell clone sequences appeared in some memory CD4+ repertoires. HCRT-specific and TRIB2-specific autoreactive clonotypes appeared among same-patient CSF and blood CD4+ clonotypes. Healthy controls reportedly lacked the autoreactive clonotypes serially found in patients' blood.

Only in-frame clones appear in the TCRdb table, and some are missing; sequencing was by immunoSEQ multiplex PCR. The sample holds 30,000 to 45,000 clones, approximately 85% seen once. The J gene is TRBJ1-3, the V gene TRBV11-2, with unresolved D. This receptor was identified in a human donor with narcolepsy. The source material was CD45RA- memory CD4+ T cells from PBMCs. CDR3 amino acids: CASSLERARSGNTIYF. In nucleotides, the CDR3 is TGTGCCAGCAGCTTAGAGAGGGCGAGATCTGGAAACACCATATATTTT.